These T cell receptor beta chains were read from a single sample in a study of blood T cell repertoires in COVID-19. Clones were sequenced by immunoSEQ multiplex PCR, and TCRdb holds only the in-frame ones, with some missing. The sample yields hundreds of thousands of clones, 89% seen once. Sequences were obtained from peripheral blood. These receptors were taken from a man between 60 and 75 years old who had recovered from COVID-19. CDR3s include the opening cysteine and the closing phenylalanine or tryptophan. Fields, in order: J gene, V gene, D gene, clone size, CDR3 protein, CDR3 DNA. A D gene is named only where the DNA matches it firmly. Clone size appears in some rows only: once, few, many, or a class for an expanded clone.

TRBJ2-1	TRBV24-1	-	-	CATSDRTQGYEQFF	TGTGCCACCAGTGATCGTACCCAGGGGTATGAGCAGTTCTTC
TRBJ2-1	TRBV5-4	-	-	CASSSRDKYNEQFF	TGTGCCAGCAGCTCCCGGGACAAATACAATGAGCAGTTCTTC
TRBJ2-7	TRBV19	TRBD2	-	CASSMSRSGSYEQYF	TGTGCCAGTAGTATGTCCCGCAGCGGGAGCTACGAGCAGTACTTC
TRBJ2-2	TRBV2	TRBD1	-	CASRETGVMTGELFF	TGTGCCAGCAGGGAGACAGGGGTGATGACCGGGGAGCTGTTTTTT
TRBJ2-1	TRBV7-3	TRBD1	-	CASRPGRGRGNEQFF	TGTGCCAGCAGACCCGGCAGGGGGCGCGGCAATGAGCAGTTCTTC
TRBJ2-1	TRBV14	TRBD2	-	CASSPLLADARNEQFF	TGTGCCAGCAGCCCACTACTAGCGGACGCACGGAATGAGCAGTTCTTC
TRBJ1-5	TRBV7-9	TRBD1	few	CASSSGGNQPQHF	TGTGCCAGCAGCTCAGGGGGGAATCAGCCCCAGCATTTT
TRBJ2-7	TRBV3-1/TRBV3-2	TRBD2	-	CASSQGTSGRLFITKYEQYF	TGTGCCAGCAGCCAGGGAACTAGCGGGAGGTTGTTCATAACGAAATACGAGCAGTACTTC
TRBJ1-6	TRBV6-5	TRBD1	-	CASSYGQGLNSPLHF	TGTGCCAGCAGTTATGGACAGGGCCTGAATTCACCCCTCCACTTT
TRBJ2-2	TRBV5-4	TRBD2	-	CASSLTSGNGELFF	TGTGCCAGCAGCTTGACTAGCGGTAACGGGGAGCTGTTTTTT
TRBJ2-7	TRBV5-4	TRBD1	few	CASSLAGTENYEQYF	TGTGCCAGCAGCTTGGCCGGGACAGAGAACTACGAGCAGTACTTC
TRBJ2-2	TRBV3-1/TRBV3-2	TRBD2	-	CASTPSGMNTGELFF	TGTGCCAGCACCCCTAGCGGGATGAACACCGGGGAGCTGTTTTTT
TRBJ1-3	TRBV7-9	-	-	CASSLVSGVEGNTIYF	TGTGCCAGCAGCTTAGTGTCGGGAGTGGAGGGAAACACCATATATTTT
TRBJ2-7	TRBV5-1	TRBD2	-	CASSRTSDNSYEQYF	TGCGCCAGCAGCCGGACTAGCGACAACTCCTACGAGCAGTACTTC
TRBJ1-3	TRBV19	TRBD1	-	CASSTQGSSGNTIYF	TGTGCCAGTAGTACACAGGGGTCATCTGGAAACACCATATATTTT
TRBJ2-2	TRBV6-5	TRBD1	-	CASSFTGVTGELFF	TGTGCCAGCAGTTTCACAGGGGTTACCGGGGAGCTGTTTTTT
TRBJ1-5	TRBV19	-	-	CASSIAGGGQPQHF	TGTGCCAGTAGTATCGCGGGGGGAGGTCAGCCCCAGCATTTT
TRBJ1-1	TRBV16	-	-	CASSQLRGTEAFF	TGTGCCAGCAGCCAATTGAGGGGGACTGAAGCTTTCTTT
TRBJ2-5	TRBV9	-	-	CASSKGTGQASETQYF	TGTGCCAGCAGCAAGGGGACTGGTCAGGCCTCCGAGACCCAGTACTTC
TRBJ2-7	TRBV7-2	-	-	CASSLARTAYEQYF	TGTGCCAGCAGCTTAGCACGAACAGCCTACGAGCAGTACTTC
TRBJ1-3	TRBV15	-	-	CATSRDGGTGNTIYF	TGTGCCACCAGCAGAGACGGGGGGACTGGAAACACCATATATTTT
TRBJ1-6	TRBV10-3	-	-	CAIKRTDDNSPLHF	TGTGCCATCAAAAGGACAGACGATAATTCACCCCTCCACTTT
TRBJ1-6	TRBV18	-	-	CASSRLGAAYNSPLHF	TGTGCCAGCTCTCGATTGGGAGCGGCCTATAATTCACCCCTCCACTTT
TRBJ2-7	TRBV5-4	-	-	CASSLGGSTYEQYF	TGTGCCAGCAGCTTGGGAGGGAGCACCTACGAGCAGTACTTC
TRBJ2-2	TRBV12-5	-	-	CASGLRGQNTGELFF	TGTGCTAGTGGTTTGAGAGGACAAAACACCGGGGAGCTGTTTTTT
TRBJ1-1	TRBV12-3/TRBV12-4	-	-	CASSRQLNTEAFF	TGTGCCAGCAGTCGACAGTTAAACACTGAAGCTTTCTTT
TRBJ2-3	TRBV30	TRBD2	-	CAWRPLAGAGDTQYF	TGTGCCTGGAGGCCACTAGCGGGAGCCGGAGATACGCAGTATTTT
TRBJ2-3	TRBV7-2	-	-	CASSFEVSTQYF	TGTGCCAGCAGCTTTGAGGTTTCTACGCAGTATTTT
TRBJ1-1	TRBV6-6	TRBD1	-	CASSPRQGAYTEAFF	TGTGCCAGCAGTCCCCGACAGGGGGCTTACACTGAAGCTTTCTTT
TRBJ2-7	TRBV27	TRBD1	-	CASSSRGTGEQYF	TGTGCCAGCAGTTCTAGGGGGACAGGGGAGCAGTACTTC
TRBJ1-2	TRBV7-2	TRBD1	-	CASSPGTGGWYGYTF	TGTGCCAGCAGCCCCGGGACAGGGGGTTGGTATGGCTACACCTTC
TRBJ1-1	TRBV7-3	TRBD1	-	CASSLDRQNTEAFF	TGTGCCAGCAGCCTGGACAGGCAGAACACTGAAGCTTTCTTT
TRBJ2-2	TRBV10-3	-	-	CAISRNPNTGELFF	TGTGCCATCTCCAGAAACCCGAACACCGGGGAGCTGTTTTTT
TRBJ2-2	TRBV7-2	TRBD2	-	CASSPRGLAGEVTGELFF	TGTGCCAGCAGCCCTCGGGGACTAGCGGGAGAGGTTACCGGGGAGCTGTTTTTT
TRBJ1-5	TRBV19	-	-	CASTPGWGSQPQHF	TGTGCCAGTACCCCCGGTTGGGGCAGTCAGCCCCAGCATTTT
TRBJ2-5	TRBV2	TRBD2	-	CASIERERLETQYF	TGTGCCAGCATAGAGCGGGAGCGCCTGGAGACCCAGTACTTC
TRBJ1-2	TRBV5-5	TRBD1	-	CASSLVTGDGYTF	TGTGCCAGCAGCTTGGTAACAGGGGATGGCTACACCTTC
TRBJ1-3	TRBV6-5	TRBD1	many	CASRDRVLEGNTIYF	TGTGCCAGCAGGGACAGGGTGCTGGAAGGAAACACCATATATTTT
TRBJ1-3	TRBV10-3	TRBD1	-	CAISGTGGAGNTIYF	TGTGCCATCAGTGGAACAGGGGGAGCAGGAAACACCATATATTTT
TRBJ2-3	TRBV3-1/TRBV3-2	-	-	CASSQGTAGLTDTQYF	TGTGCCAGCAGCCAAGGTACGGCAGGGTTAACAGATACGCAGTATTTT
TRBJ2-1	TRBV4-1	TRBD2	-	CASSRQLAGLNEQFF	TGCGCCAGCAGCCGGCAACTAGCGGGGCTCAATGAGCAGTTCTTC
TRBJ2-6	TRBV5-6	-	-	CASSKTRVGISGANVLTF	TGTGCCAGCAGCAAGACGCGGGTCGGAATCTCTGGGGCCAACGTCCTGACTTTC
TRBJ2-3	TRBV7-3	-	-	CASSLTYRDTQYF	TGTGCCAGCAGCTTAACTTACCGGGATACGCAGTATTTT
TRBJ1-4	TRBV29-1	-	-	CSVSHSNEKLFF	TGCAGCGTTAGCCATTCAAATGAAAAACTGTTTTTT
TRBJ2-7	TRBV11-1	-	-	CASSRRGASGYEQYF	TGTGCCAGCAGCCGGAGGGGGGCTAGCGGATACGAGCAGTACTTC
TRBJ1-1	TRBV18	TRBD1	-	CASSGTGRTEAFF	TGTGCCAGCTCAGGGACAGGGCGCACTGAAGCTTTCTTT
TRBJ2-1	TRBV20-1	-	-	CSAARKHEQFF	TGCAGTGCGGCTAGAAAACATGAGCAGTTCTTC
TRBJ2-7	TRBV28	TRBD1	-	CASNPGGQAGSYEQYF	TGTGCCAGCAACCCCGGGGGACAGGCCGGCTCCTACGAGCAGTACTTC
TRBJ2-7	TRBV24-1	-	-	CATSDRRQGNYEQYF	TGTGCCACCAGTGATCGTAGACAAGGAAACTACGAGCAGTACTTC
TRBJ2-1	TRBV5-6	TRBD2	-	CASSLGLAGAIDEQFF	TGTGCCAGCAGCTTGGGACTAGCGGGAGCCATCGATGAGCAGTTCTTC
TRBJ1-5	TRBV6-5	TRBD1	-	CASSLDRVGQPQHF	TGTGCCAGCAGCCTCGACAGGGTTGGTCAGCCCCAGCATTTT
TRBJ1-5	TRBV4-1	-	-	CASSQDGRGQPQHF	TGCGCCAGCAGCCAAGACGGCCGAGGTCAGCCCCAGCATTTT
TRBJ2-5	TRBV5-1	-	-	CASSSGGFAQTQYF	TGCGCCAGCAGCTCCGGGGGTTTTGCTCAGACCCAGTACTTC
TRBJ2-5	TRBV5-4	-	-	CASSLAEETQYF	TGTGCCAGCAGCTTGGCAGAAGAGACCCAGTACTTC
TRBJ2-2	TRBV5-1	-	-	CASSLDEDRKNAGELFF	TGCGCCAGCAGCTTGGACGAGGACAGAAAAAATGCCGGGGAGCTGTTTTTT
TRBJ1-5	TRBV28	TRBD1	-	CASSLYRGQAYQPQHF	TGTGCCAGCAGTTTATACCGGGGACAGGCGTATCAGCCCCAGCATTTT
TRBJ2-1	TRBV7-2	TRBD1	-	CASSSGQGLYNEQFF	TGTGCCAGCAGCTCGGGACAGGGATTATACAATGAGCAGTTCTTC
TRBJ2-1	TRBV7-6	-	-	CASSSPQTRPSYNEQFF	TGTGCCAGCAGCTCCCCGCAGACTCGCCCTTCCTACAATGAGCAGTTCTTC